The 5 T cell receptor beta chains reported below all come from one sample, sequenced in a study of cytomegalovirus exposure and HLA in healthy donors. PCR was performed using 60 Vbeta and 13 Jbeta primers. Clones were read by immunoSEQ multiplex PCR, and TCRdb kept only the in-frame ones, dropping some. The data contain more than 150,000 clones, about 80% of them singletons. The sequencing sample was made of PBMCs. All receptors derive from a woman between 25 and 40 years old in good health and CMV-seronegative.

This clone was observed a single time. The gene calls are TRBV28 and TRBJ1-4, with D possibly matching TRBD1 (6 bases). The V and J ends lost 7 bases and 3 bases respectively, with 18 bases between them. The germline gives CDR1 MDHEN, CDR2 SYDVKM. The CDR3 has 16 amino acids. CDR3 protein: CASMGAGAGPNEKLFF. The CDR3 DNA sequence: TGTGCCAGCATGGGGGCGGGGGCAGGCCCTAATGAAAAACTGTTTTTT.

CDR3 DNA sequence: TGTGCCAGTACACCGGGACTAGCGGGGGGCACAGATACGCAGTATTTT. This sequence encodes CASTPGLAGGTDTQYF. J is TRBJ2-3 and V is TRBV19; 14 bases map to TRBD2. From germline, CDR1 is LNHDA and CDR2 SQIVND (reference sequence). The CDR3 sequence is 16 residues long. The J segment lost 1 base and the V segment lost 7 bases, leaving 4 bases of the junction unmatched.

The chain has TRBV27 and TRBJ1-5; D unclear. The ends were cut back, 6 bases at V and 5 bases at J, with 20 bases in the middle. Germline CDR1 and CDR2: MNHEY and SMNVEV (reference sequence). The CDR3 contains 16 residues. In DNA, the CDR3 is TGTGCCAGCAGCCCACGAAGACAACGGGGAGATCAGCCCCAGCATTTT. Its protein product is CASSPRRQRGDQPQHF.

CDR3 nucleotides: TGTGCCACCGCCGGGGGGTCTAATGCTTTCTTT. Amino acid sequence: CATAGGSNAFF. This rearrangement joins TRBV6-6 to TRBJ1-1, with a weak D call TRBD1 (5 bases). The V gene's germline CDR1 is MNHNY and CDR2 SVGAGI (reference sequence). V was shortened by 10 bases and J by 11 bases, with 17 bases between the two germline ends. The CDR3 has 11 residues.

The chain recombines TRBV23-1 with TRBJ2-3; the D gene is possibly TRBD1 (5 bases). TRBV23-1 is identified as an open reading frame with a role that is uncertain. The CDR3 extends over 15 amino acids. Trimming cost V 4 bases and J 3 bases, with 14 bases left between them. The DNA of the CDR3 is TGCGCCAGCAGTCGGGGCAGGGCTTGTACAGATACGCAGTATTTT. Protein: CASSRGRACTDTQYF.